This TCR beta chain was recovered during a study of blood T cell repertoires in COVID-19. Study-wide context: Sources were T cells, B-cell-depleted T cells, or PBMCs; the material itself was cDNA or gDNA.

J was trimmed by 3 bases and V by 5 bases; bases with no gene match: 7. This CDR3 has 14 residues. Looked up from germline, CDR1 is SGHVS and CDR2 is FQNEAQ. Sequenced by immunoSEQ multiplex PCR; TCRdb stores in-frame clones only, minus some. The table shows 350,000 to 450,000 clones, with about 91% occurring only once. This TCR derives from a woman aged 40 to 50 with COVID-19, enrolled during active disease. This chain joins TRBV7-8 and TRBJ2-7; 7 nucleotides match TRBD2. Material for sequencing was peripheral blood. CDR3 nucleotides: TGTGCCAGCAGCCCCGGGAGGAGGAACTACGAGCAGTACTTC. Protein sequence: CASSPGRRNYEQYF.